The clone carrying this T cell receptor (beta chain) has a single count. Its antigen remains unknown. Measured with immunoSEQ multiplex PCR; TCRdb has only the in-frame clones, and not every one. Of more than 8,000 clones listed, around four fifths were seen once; the top ten hold about 24%. The data belong to a study of CD4+ T cells in melanoma. Study findings and constraints: CD8+ T cell, macrophage and B cell function reportedly correlated with neoantigen-specific CD4+ T cells.

The CDR3 has 17 amino acids. Germline assignment: CDR1 SNHLY and CDR2 FYNNEI. V was cut by 6 bases and J by 1 base, with 22 bases left in between. The chain couples TRBV2 to TRBJ2-7; D tentatively fits TRBD1 or TRBD2 (5 bases each). This TCR derives from a human donor with melanoma. The source material was cells from a culture (not recorded whether cultured in vitro). CDR3 loop: CASRPDFQAGRSYEQYF. The CDR3 DNA is TGTGCCAGCAGGCCCGACTTCCAGGCAGGGAGATCCTACGAGCAGTACTTC.